What follows are 10 T cell receptor beta chains derived from one specimen sequenced in a study of T-cell reconstitution after alpha-beta-depleted transplantation in children. TCRbeta library preparation incorporated unique molecular identifiers. One entry per CDR3 protein, called by TCRdb with MiXCR from the PCR reads. The profile shows about 360,000 distinct CDR3 sequences, more than 10% of them singletons. This sample comprised PBMCs, obtained from the stem cell graft. The receptors come from a human donor who donated a stem cell graft to a child with Fanconi anemia.

This chain uses TRBV27 with TRBJ1-1; TRBD1 might be the D (5 bases). Germline V gene lookup returns CDR1 MNHEY and CDR2 SMNVEV (reference sequence). This CDR3 has 14 amino acids. V was cut by 6 bases and J by 6 bases, with 17 bases left in between. DNA of the CDR3: TGTGCCAGCAGCCCAGGGTACAGTGGAGCTGAAGCTTTCTTT. This encodes CASSPGYSGAEAFF.

This clonotype was seen a few times. This rearrangement joins TRBV4-1 to TRBJ1-2, with 7 bases identical to TRBD1. Germline assignment: CDR1 MGHRA and CDR2 YSYEKL. V lost 4 bases and J lost 4; bases outside the gene matches: 9. The length of the CDR3 is 15 residues. The CDR3 DNA reads as TGCGCCAGCAGCCGAGACGGAGGGGGCGCCTATGGCTACACCTTC. Residues: CASSRDGGGAYGYTF.

The genes are TRBV27 and TRBJ1-1; no firm D call. V dropped 1 base and J dropped 3 bases, with 6 bases sitting between them. In germline, CDR1 is MNHEY, CDR2 SMNVEV (reference sequence). This CDR3 is 13 amino acids long. The CDR3 DNA sequence: TGTGCCAGCAGTTTATTCAAGGACACTGAAGCTTTCTTT. It translates to CASSLFKDTEAFF.

The table lists this clonotype with many counts. The chain links TRBV5-5 to TRBJ2-7, with a possible D match to TRBD1 (6 bases). The CDR3 covers 13 residues. Germline-derived CDR1 and CDR2 are SGHKS and YYEKEE (reference sequence). With 2 bases removed from V and 2 bases from J, the gap between germline ends came to 8 bases. The CDR3 DNA sequence: TGTGCCAGCAGCTTTACAGGGACCTACGAGCAGTACTTC. This encodes CASSFTGTYEQYF. Together with reference TRBV5-5 and TRBJ2-7, the CDR3 gives the full variable domain: DAGVTQSPTHLIKTRGQQVTLRCSPISGHKSVSWYQQVLGQGPQFIFQYYEKEERGRGNFPDRFSARQFPNYSSELNVNALLLGDSALYLCASSFTGTYEQYFGPGTRLTVT.

This clonotype was observed a single time. The chain combines TRBV7-6 with TRBJ2-3; D uncertain. The CDR3 totals 12 residues. Looked up from germline, CDR1 is SGHVS and CDR2 is FNYEAQ. Trimming removed 4 bases from V and 9 bases from J, with 11 bases in between. This chain's CDR3 is CASSSSRITQYF. The DNA for the CDR3 is TGTGCCAGCAGCTCCTCGCGAATAACGCAGTATTTT. Looking up the rest from reference TRBV7-6 and TRBJ2-3 gives the full variable domain: GAGVSQSPRYKVTKRGQDVALRCDPISGHVSLYWYRQALGQGPEFLTYFNYEAQQDKSGLPNDRFSAERPEGSISTLTIQRTEQRDSAMYRCASSSSRITQYFGPGTRLTVL.

This rearrangement joins TRBV7-9 to TRBJ2-5; tentatively, D is TRBD1 (5 bases). Between the trimmed V and J ends, which lost 5 bases and 5 bases, there was a span of 18 bases. The CDR3 has 15 residues. The germline V gene has CDR1 SEHNR and CDR2 FQNEAQ (reference sequence). The CDR3 nucleotides are TGTGCCAGCAGCCTCCCTCAGGGTAGCACGGAGACCCAGTACTTC. As protein: CASSLPQGSTETQYF.

This clonotype was seen a handful of times. The rearrangement links TRBV20-1 to TRBJ1-1; TRBD1 is a possible D gene (6 bases). Trimming cost V 5 bases and J 6 bases, with 13 bases left between them. CDR1 is DFQATT, CDR2 SNEGSKA, per germline (reference sequence). This CDR3 spans 12 amino acids. Here the CDR3 reads CSAWGGQSEAFF. In DNA form, the CDR3 reads TGCAGTGCTTGGGGAGGACAGTCTGAAGCTTTCTTT.

This clonotype was counted only a few times. The genes are TRBV7-2 and TRBJ2-1, with TRBD2 as a possible D gene (5 bases). The CDR3 length is 15 residues. Germline assignment: CDR1 SGHTA and CDR2 FQGNSA. Between the trimmed V and J ends, which lost 0 bases and 5 bases, there was a span of 11 bases. In DNA form, the CDR3 reads TGTGCCAGCAGCTTAGCTTTAGGAGGAAACAATGAGCAGTTCTTC. Translation gives CASSLALGGNNEQFF.

This clonotype showed up just a few times. The chain combines TRBV6-1 with TRBJ1-3; TRBD1 matches at 7 bases. CDR1 MNHNS and CDR2 SASEGT come from the germline V gene. J gave up 11 bases and V 6 bases, and 13 bases lay outside the gene matches. The CDR3 consists of 14 residues. DNA for the CDR3: TGTGCCAGCAGGCCCGGGACAGCGGGGAGGGCCATATATTTT. This gives the protein CASRPGTAGRAIYF.

This clonotype was recorded a few times. The CDR3 loop is CASSLDEWREQFF. The DNA of the CDR3 is TGCGCCAGCAGCTTGGATGAGTGGCGGGAGCAGTTCTTC. The J gene is TRBJ2-1, the V gene TRBV5-1; D call uncertain. Deletions cut 0 bases from V and 10 bases from J, with 11 bases between. The CDR3 spans 13 residues. Germline V gives CDR1 SGHRS, CDR2 YFSETQ.